The clone carrying this T cell receptor beta chain was observed a handful of times. Its specificity is not known. This entry is derived from a study of cytomegalovirus exposure and HLA in healthy donors. Study overall: In terms of ancestry, the Caucasian-associated cluster contained roughly 80% of the roughly 400 genotyped donors. Findings and caveats of the study: Researchers reported in a later analysis that a missense DCLRE1C variant was tied to TCR beta V- and J-gene trimming. In an earlier analysis, in approximately 570 donors, most V segments appeared productive either ~87% or ~30% of the time. What TCR beta sequences reportedly achieved was accurate prediction of HLA-A and HLA-B alleles in most subjects.

CDR3 size: 14 residues. Germline V gene data show CDR1 as SEHNR and CDR2 as FQNEAQ (reference sequence). With 1 base removed from V and 1 base from J, the gap between germline ends came to 7 bases. Use of 60 Vbeta and 13 Jbeta primers characterized the PCR. TCRdb keeps only in-frame clones here, not all; method: immunoSEQ multiplex PCR. The data show about 84,000 clones, with just under 90% seen just once and roughly 2.3% held by the top ten. The specimen was PBMCs. J is TRBJ1-1 and V is TRBV7-9; no reliable D call. The receptor's source is a man between 18 and 29 years old in good health and CMV-seronegative. CDR3 residues: CASSLGRENTEAFF. The CDR3 region has the DNA TGTGCCAGCAGCTTAGGCCGGGAGAACACTGAAGCTTTCTTT.